The rows below give T cell receptor beta chains drawn from one sample of a study of blood T cells in healthy people across ages. TCRdb passed the 5' RACE reads through MiXCR, listing each CDR3 protein once. Among nearly 1 million distinct CDR3 sequences listed, around 54% were seen once. The specimen was blood. Every receptor here comes from a woman between 55 and 75 years old in good health. CDR3s include the opening cysteine and the closing phenylalanine or tryptophan. D genes are given only for firm matches. A row's size may be missing; if present it is once, few, many or a size class.

clone size: -; J gene: TRBJ2-7; V gene: TRBV6-2/TRBV6-3; D gene: TRBD2; CDR3 DNA: TGTGCCAGCAGCGGGACTATTGGTTACGAGCAGTACTTC; CDR3 protein: CASSGTIGYEQYF
clone size: few; J gene: TRBJ2-7; V gene: TRBV28; D gene: TRBD1; CDR3 DNA: TGTGCCAGCAGTTTAGAAGGGGGCGGCTACGAGCAGTACTTC; CDR3 protein: CASSLEGGGYEQYF
clone size: -; J gene: TRBJ2-5; V gene: TRBV7-6; D gene: TRBD1; CDR3 DNA: TGTGCCAGCAGCTCATGGGACAGGGGGAGGGAGCAGTACTTC; CDR3 protein: CASSSWDRGREQYF
clone size: -; J gene: TRBJ2-5; V gene: TRBV7-2; D gene: TRBD2; CDR3 DNA: TGTGCCAGCAGACTAGCGGGAGTTAGAGAGACCCAGTACTTC; CDR3 protein: CASRLAGVRETQYF
clone size: -; J gene: TRBJ1-1; V gene: TRBV5-8; D gene: -; CDR3 DNA: TGTGCCAGCAGGGAGGGCCTCACTGAAGCTTTCTTT; CDR3 protein: CASREGLTEAFF
clone size: -; J gene: TRBJ2-1; V gene: TRBV20-1; D gene: TRBD2; CDR3 DNA: TGCAGTGCCTTAACCCGACTAGCATACAATGAGCAGTTCTTC; CDR3 protein: CSALTRLAYNEQFF
clone size: -; J gene: TRBJ1-2; V gene: TRBV7-2; D gene: TRBD1; CDR3 DNA: TGTGCCAGCAGCTCCTCGCTGCCCGGACAGGGCATAAGTGGCTACACCTTC; CDR3 protein: CASSSSLPGQGISGYTF
clone size: -; J gene: TRBJ1-2; V gene: TRBV29-1; D gene: -; CDR3 DNA: TGCAGCGTTGGTGGGGGGCAAGTTTATGGCTACACCTTC; CDR3 protein: CSVGGGQVYGYTF
clone size: -; J gene: TRBJ1-5; V gene: TRBV2; D gene: -; CDR3 DNA: TGTGCCAGCAGGTTTACAGGGAGTGGCAATCAGCCCCAGCATTTT; CDR3 protein: CASRFTGSGNQPQHF
clone size: few; J gene: TRBJ2-3; V gene: TRBV12-3/TRBV12-4; D gene: -; CDR3 DNA: TGTGCCAGCAGTTTAACCCGCAGTAACACAGATACGCAGTATTTT; CDR3 protein: CASSLTRSNTDTQYF
clone size: -; J gene: TRBJ2-3; V gene: TRBV27; D gene: -; CDR3 DNA: TGTGCCAGCAGTATCCCGCTAGGAGGAACAGATACGCAGTATTTT; CDR3 protein: CASSIPLGGTDTQYF
clone size: -; J gene: TRBJ2-7; V gene: TRBV4-1; D gene: -; CDR3 DNA: TGCGCCAGCAGCCGCAAGGGCGTGGTAGCGGAGTCCCCTTCCTACGAGCAGTACTTC; CDR3 protein: CASSRKGVVAESPSYEQYF
clone size: once; J gene: TRBJ1-2; V gene: TRBV6-5; D gene: -; CDR3 DNA: TGTGCCAGCAGAAATGCGGGGGGTGGGAGCTATGGCTACACCTTC; CDR3 protein: CASRNAGGGSYGYTF
clone size: -; J gene: TRBJ2-7; V gene: TRBV20-1; D gene: -; CDR3 DNA: TGCAGGGCTAGGGAGACAGGACCCTACGAGCAGTACTTC; CDR3 protein: CRARETGPYEQYF
clone size: -; J gene: TRBJ1-2; V gene: TRBV20-1; D gene: -; CDR3 DNA: TGCAGTGCTACCAAGACTAACTATGGCTACACCTTC; CDR3 protein: CSATKTNYGYTF
clone size: -; J gene: TRBJ2-7; V gene: TRBV28; D gene: -; CDR3 DNA: TGTGCCAGCAAGGGGTTGGACGAGCAGTACTTC; CDR3 protein: CASKGLDEQYF